This paragraph reports one T cell receptor beta chain. The target antigen is unknown. In this CDR3 the conserved last residue, phenylalanine or tryptophan, is missing, so a read error is likely. A modified ARM-PCR protocol with three rounds of nested PCR amplified TCRbeta. TCRdb reprocessed the multiplex PCR reads with MiXCR, giving one entry per CDR3 protein. This table has 70,000 or so distinct CDR3 sequences, 55% to 75% appearing once. The J segment lost 5 bases and the V segment lost 5 bases, leaving 12 bases of the junction unmatched. CDR3 size: 17 residues. CDR1 is MNHNY and CDR2 is SVGAGI in the germline V gene (reference sequence). No cell sorting was done before RNA was extracted from the tissue. The data were obtained in a study of tumor and adjacent non-tumor tissue in lung cancer. Study in general: The patients, roughly 9 men and about 5 women, were roughly 30 to 76 with stage I to III disease. On average, productive TCRbeta reads reached about 4.2 million per sample. Findings and limits, study-wide: Tumor TCR diversity, when higher, was linked to shorter survival. Tumor repertoires had a smaller top 100 clone share than normal lung.

The clonotype was recovered from a man aged 50 to 60 with non-small cell lung cancer. Sequencing used lung tumor tissue. The rearrangement links TRBV6-6 to TRBJ1-6; 7 bases align to TRBD1. The CDR3 is CASSIGGSFRNNSPLHL. The CDR3 DNA reads as TGTGCCAGCAGTATAGGGGGCTCCTTTCGGAATAATTCACCCCTCCACCTC.